The 2 T cell receptor beta chains below come from one sample, sequenced in a study of blood T cells in healthy people across ages. Through a sample-barcoded 5' primer and a J-beta primer mix, a second PCR was run for roughly 6 to 12 cycles. TCRdb itself ran the 5' RACE reads through MiXCR, one entry per CDR3 protein. The data contain 380,000 or so distinct CDR3 sequences, about half of them singletons. Sequenced material: blood. These receptors originate from a man aged 55 to 69 in good health.

V gene TRBV6-2 or TRBV6-3 combines with J gene TRBJ2-7; the match to TRBD1 covers 10 bases. CDR3 length equals 16 residues. The V segment lost 8 bases and the J segment 5 bases; nucleotides outside the gene matches: 15. Germline assignment: CDR1 MNHEY and CDR2 SVGEGT. CDR3 loop: CASDEAGTGAFNEQYF. The CDR3 region has the DNA TGTGCCAGCGATGAAGCCGGGACAGGGGCCTTCAACGAGCAGTACTTC.

This clonotype was seen a few times. The rearrangement links TRBV15 to TRBJ1-2, with D hard to call. The CDR3 spans 13 residues. Trimming cost V 4 bases and J 1 base, with 7 bases left between them. Germline CDR1 and CDR2: LNHNV and YYDKDF (reference sequence). DNA for the CDR3: TGTGCCACCAGCATAACGGATAACTATGGCTACACCTTC. This gives the protein CATSITDNYGYTF.